This T cell receptor beta chain was identified during a study of cytomegalovirus exposure and HLA in healthy donors. Whole-study context: HLA-typed donors contributed some 87 million unique TCRs, which were held in an early data release.

The germline gives CDR1 LNHDA, CDR2 SQIVND (reference sequence). V gave up 4 bases and J gave up 2 bases, with 12 bases separating them. CDR3 length: 15 residues. This clone occurred once. The PCR ran on 60 Vbeta and 13 Jbeta primers. Produced via immunoSEQ multiplex PCR; TCRdb's table is partial and in-frame only. The sample lists 190,000 or so clones, roughly 80% occurring once. This sequence originates from a male donor in good health and CMV-seropositive. The sequencing input was PBMCs. The chain employs TRBV19 and TRBJ1-3, with D tentatively TRBD1 (5 bases). The CDR3 DNA reads TGTGCCAGTAGTACCCCGCAGGGAACTGGAAACACCATATATTTT. It translates to CASSTPQGTGNTIYF.